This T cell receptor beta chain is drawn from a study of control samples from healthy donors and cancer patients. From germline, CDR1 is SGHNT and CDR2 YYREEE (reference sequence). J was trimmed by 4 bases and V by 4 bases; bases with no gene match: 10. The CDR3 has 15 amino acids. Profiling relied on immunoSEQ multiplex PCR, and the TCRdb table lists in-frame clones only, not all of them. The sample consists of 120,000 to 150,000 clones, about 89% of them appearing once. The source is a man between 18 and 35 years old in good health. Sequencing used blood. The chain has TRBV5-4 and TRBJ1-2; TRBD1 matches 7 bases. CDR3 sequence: CASSPGTEPGYGYTF. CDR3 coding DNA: TGTGCCAGCAGCCCAGGGACAGAACCGGGCTATGGCTACACCTTC. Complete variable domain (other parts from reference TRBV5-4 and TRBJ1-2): ETGVTQSPTHLIKTRGQQVTLRCSSQSGHNTVSWYQQALGQGPQFIFQYYREEENGRGNFPPRFSGLQFPNYSSELNVNALELDDSALYLCASSPGTEPGYGYTFGSGTRLTVV.